A selection of T cell receptor beta chains follows, all from one sample in a study of blood T cells in healthy people across ages. MiXCR was run by TCRdb on the 5' RACE reads, yielding one entry per CDR3 protein. The sample holds under 1,000,000 distinct CDR3 sequences, around 45% seen once. Sequenced input: blood. These receptors all stem from an elderly man in good health. Both conserved end residues are part of each CDR3. The D gene is left open where the match is weak. Size tells how often a clone was seen (once, few, many) or the class of an expanded clone, and some rows leave it out.

v_gene	abundance	d_gene	j_gene	CDR3aa	CDR3nt
TRBV27	few	NA	TRBJ2-1	CASSLFSSSEQFF	TGTGCCAGCAGTTTGTTCTCCAGCAGTGAGCAGTTCTTC
TRBV12-3/TRBV12-4	NA	NA	TRBJ2-1	CASSPGSSRWWDEQFF	TGTGCCAGCAGTCCCGGTTCAAGTCGATGGTGGGATGAGCAGTTCTTC
TRBV5-1	NA	NA	TRBJ2-5	CTSSLARQETQYF	TGCACCAGCAGCTTGGCTCGGCAAGAGACCCAGTACTTC
TRBV7-2	NA	NA	TRBJ2-7	CASSLVVGQNREQYF	TGTGCCAGCAGCTTAGTGGTTGGCCAAAATAGGGAGCAGTACTTC
TRBV24-1	NA	NA	TRBJ2-1	CATQWGLQQFF	TGTGCCACGCAGTGGGGACTTCAGCAGTTCTTC
TRBV2	few	NA	TRBJ2-5	CARGGPVQETQYF	TGTGCCAGAGGGGGGCCAGTTCAAGAGACCCAGTACTTC
TRBV7-9	NA	TRBD2	TRBJ2-1	CASRRTSGRGYEQFF	TGTGCCAGCAGACGGACTAGCGGGAGGGGCTATGAGCAGTTCTTC
TRBV20-1	few	TRBD1	TRBJ2-7	CSAVDRGLSYEQYF	TGCAGTGCTGTGGACAGGGGGCTATCCTACGAGCAGTACTTC
TRBV5-1	NA	NA	TRBJ2-1	CASSFQPVKGDEQFF	TGCGCCAGCAGCTTTCAGCCCGTCAAGGGGGATGAGCAGTTCTTC
TRBV20-1	few	NA	TRBJ2-5	CSAVEVAVVETQYF	TGCAGTGCCGTGGAAGTAGCGGTCGTGGAGACCCAGTACTTC
TRBV7-2	few	NA	TRBJ2-3	CASSLSIDSTQYF	TGTGCCAGCAGCTTATCGATAGACTCTACGCAGTATTTT
TRBV12-3/TRBV12-4	few	NA	TRBJ2-3	CASSSMLGDTQYF	TGTGCCAGCAGTTCCATGCTGGGAGATACGCAGTATTTT
TRBV20-1	NA	TRBD1	TRBJ2-5	CSAGPGQGGWETQYF	TGCAGTGCTGGACCGGGACAGGGCGGCTGGGAGACCCAGTACTTC
TRBV11-1	few	TRBD1	TRBJ2-7	CASSNKGAVNVQVHSYEQYF	TGTGCCAGCTCGAACAAGGGGGCTGTAAACGTCCAAGTCCACTCCTACGAGCAGTACTTC
TRBV6-2/TRBV6-3	once	NA	TRBJ2-7	CASTRAHPYEQYF	TGTGCCAGCACACGGGCCCACCCCTACGAGCAGTACTTC
TRBV9	few	TRBD1	TRBJ2-5	CASSASGTADLQYF	TGTGCCAGCAGCGCCTCCGGGACAGCGGACCTCCAGTACTTC
TRBV2	NA	NA	TRBJ1-6	CASSKPGDSPLHF	TGTGCCAGCAGTAAGCCGGGGGATTCACCCCTCCACTTT
TRBV20-1	few	NA	TRBJ1-1	CSASTGRGNNEAFF	TGCAGTGCCTCGACGGGCAGGGGCAATAATGAAGCTTTCTTT
TRBV6-2/TRBV6-3	NA	TRBD2	TRBJ2-7	CASSSSFGAGPSYNEQYF	TGTGCCAGCAGTTCCTCTTTCGGAGCGGGGCCTTCCTACAATGAGCAGTACTTC
TRBV24-1	NA	NA	TRBJ2-5	CATTPWSFSAEQYF	TGTGCCACCACACCTTGGAGCTTCTCAGCTGAGCAGTACTTC
TRBV20-1	many	TRBD2	TRBJ2-1	CSAPISGRASSGEQFF	TGCAGTGCTCCAATAAGCGGGAGGGCCTCTTCGGGGGAGCAGTTCTTC
TRBV10-3	NA	TRBD1	TRBJ2-7	CAISSRTGSSYEQYF	TGTGCCATCAGTTCCAGGACAGGGAGCTCCTACGAGCAGTACTTC
TRBV12-3/TRBV12-4	NA	NA	TRBJ2-3	CASSVEVTDTQYF	TGTGCCAGCAGTGTCGAAGTCACAGATACGCAGTATTTT
TRBV20-1	NA	TRBD2	TRBJ2-7	CSAHGTSRYEQYF	TGCAGTGCACACGGGACTAGCCGCTACGAGCAGTACTTC
TRBV4-1	NA	NA	TRBJ2-5	CASSQAPGNPQSETQYF	TGCGCCAGCAGCCAGGCCCCCGGTAATCCCCAGTCAGAGACCCAGTACTTC
TRBV19	NA	NA	TRBJ2-1	CASSIDRWGEQFF	TGTGCCAGTAGTATAGATCGATGGGGTGAGCAGTTCTTC
TRBV20-1	NA	NA	TRBJ2-1	CSALRESNNEQFF	TGCAGTGCCCTCAGGGAGAGTAACAATGAGCAGTTCTTC
TRBV7-2	few	TRBD2	TRBJ2-7	CASTLAGVDLYEQYF	TGTGCCAGCACACTAGCGGGAGTGGATCTGTACGAGCAGTACTTC
TRBV29-1	NA	NA	TRBJ2-7	CSVSWSKGHEQYF	TGCAGCGTCTCCTGGAGCAAAGGTCACGAGCAGTACTTC
TRBV7-9	NA	TRBD2	TRBJ2-6	CASSGTGGNVLTF	TGTGCCAGCTCCGGGACGGGGGGCAACGTCCTGACTTTC
TRBV6-6	NA	TRBD1	TRBJ2-3	CASKPQGSTRRDTQYF	TGTGCCAGCAAACCACAGGGGTCGACCCGTCGAGATACGCAGTATTTT
TRBV20-1	NA	NA	TRBJ2-5	CSASHRDQETQYF	TGCAGTGCTAGCCATAGGGACCAAGAGACCCAGTACTTC
TRBV11-3	once	TRBD2	TRBJ2-5	CASTWGGETQYF	TGTGCCAGCACTTGGGGGGGAGAGACCCAGTACTTC
TRBV6-8	NA	NA	TRBJ2-5	CANNGGPQETQYF	TGTGCCAACAATGGGGGGCCCCAAGAGACCCAGTACTTC
TRBV7-2	NA	NA	TRBJ1-2	CASSLERFGYGANYGYTF	TGTGCCAGCAGCTTAGAAAGGTTTGGGTACGGAGCTAACTATGGCTACACCTTC
TRBV9	few	NA	TRBJ2-3	CASSVQIERDTQYF	TGTGCCAGCAGCGTACAAATAGAGAGGGATACGCAGTATTTT
TRBV9	NA	TRBD1	TRBJ1-2	CASSVAPGDRGHGYTF	TGTGCCAGCAGCGTAGCCCCCGGGGACAGAGGCCATGGCTACACCTTC
TRBV4-1	NA	NA	TRBJ1-2	CASSQEGRGGAYGYTF	TGCGCCAGCAGCCAAGAGGGTAGGGGGGGCGCTTATGGCTACACCTTC
TRBV20-1	NA	TRBD2	TRBJ2-3	CSARGPASSGGGDTQYF	TGCAGTGCTAGAGGGCCCGCGAGTAGCGGGGGAGGAGATACGCAGTATTTT
TRBV20-1	NA	NA	TRBJ2-1	CSARHNGSYGEQFF	TGCAGTGCTAGACATAACGGGAGCTACGGTGAGCAGTTCTTC
TRBV29-1	NA	TRBD2	TRBJ2-1	CSSKSGRNEQFF	TGCAGTTCCAAGAGCGGGAGAAATGAGCAGTTCTTC
TRBV12-3/TRBV12-4	once	TRBD2	TRBJ2-7	CASSLNGGRALYNEQYF	TGTGCCAGCAGTTTGAACGGCGGGAGGGCCCTCTACAATGAGCAGTACTTC
TRBV20-1	NA	NA	TRBJ2-7	CSARDWGGLEPYEQYF	TGCAGTGCTAGAGATTGGGGCGGTCTAGAGCCTTACGAGCAGTACTTC
TRBV24-1	many	NA	TRBJ2-1	CATSDASSYNEQFF	TGTGCCACCAGTGACGCAAGCTCCTACAATGAGCAGTTCTTC
TRBV20-1	NA	TRBD1	TRBJ1-1	CSANERGLNTEAFF	TGCAGTGCTAACGAGAGGGGGCTGAACACTGAAGCTTTCTTT
TRBV20-1	many	NA	TRBJ2-7	CSARDPSRGPEQYF	TGCAGTGCTAGAGACCCCTCACGGGGTCCCGAGCAGTACTTC
TRBV6-2/TRBV6-3	few	TRBD2	TRBJ2-1	CASSRAGRAAYNEQFF	TGTGCCAGCAGTCGAGCGGGGAGGGCCGCTTACAATGAGCAGTTCTTC
TRBV20-1	many	TRBD1	TRBJ1-2	CSARDPGQGANYGYTF	TGCAGTGCTAGAGATCCCGGACAGGGTGCTAACTATGGCTACACCTTC
TRBV7-8	NA	NA	TRBJ2-7	CASSSRRLSLYEQYF	TGTGCCAGCAGCTCACGAAGACTGTCTCTATACGAGCAGTACTTC
TRBV10-3	many	NA	TRBJ1-5	CAISGQNSNQPQHF	TGTGCCATCAGCGGACAGAATAGCAATCAGCCCCAGCATTTT
TRBV27	NA	TRBD2	TRBJ2-1	CASSDLAGGPHEQFF	TGTGCCAGCAGCGATCTAGCGGGAGGGCCTCATGAGCAGTTCTTC
TRBV7-2	NA	NA	TRBJ2-6	CASSPRGSAHSGANVLTF	TGTGCCAGCAGCCCCCGGGGGTCCGCTCACTCTGGGGCCAACGTCCTGACTTTC
TRBV20-1	few	NA	TRBJ2-1	CSAGGTPTGSYNEQFF	TGCAGTGCTGGGGGTACACCCACGGGCTCCTACAATGAGCAGTTCTTC
TRBV5-1	NA	TRBD1	TRBJ2-1	CASSLGDRGYRNEQFF	TGCGCCAGCAGCTTGGGGGACAGGGGATATCGCAATGAGCAGTTCTTC